Listed here are 11 T cell receptor beta chains from one sample, sequenced in a study of T-cell reconstitution after alpha-beta-depleted transplantation in children. Construction of the TCRbeta library involved unique molecular identifiers. TCRdb passed the PCR reads through MiXCR, listing each CDR3 protein once. Of hundreds of thousands of distinct CDR3 sequences detected, under 9.5% appear once; the ten largest clones hold 5% to 7%. Material: PBMCs from the stem cell graft donor, obtained from the stem cell graft. The source is a human donor who donated a stem cell graft to a child with acute lymphoblastic leukemia.

This clonotype was counted a few times. For the CDR3, the DNA is TGTGCCAGCAGCTCAGCGGGGCTAGGGGAGAACACTGAAGCTTTCTTT. It specifies CASSSAGLGENTEAFF. The chain has TRBV7-9 and TRBJ1-1; D perhaps matches TRBD1 (5 bases). Trimming removed 4 bases from V and 1 base from J, with 16 bases in between. Germline V gives CDR1 SEHNR, CDR2 FQNEAQ (reference sequence). This CDR3 region has 16 residues.

This sequence joins TRBV5-1 and TRBJ2-5, with unresolved D. The CDR3 sequence is 11 residues long. Germline V gene sequence: CDR1 SGHRS, CDR2 YFSETQ. Trimming pared 4 bases from V and 4 bases from J, leaving 5 bases between. This CDR3 reads CASSATETQYF. The CDR3 DNA reads as TGCGCCAGCAGCGCCACAGAGACCCAGTACTTC. Full variable domain (remainder filled in from reference TRBV5-1 and TRBJ2-5): KAGVTQTPRYLIKTRGQQVTLSCSPISGHRSVSWYQQTPGQGLQFLFEYFSETQRNKGNFPGRFSGRQFSNSRSEMNVSTLELGDSALYLCASSATETQYFGPGTRLLVL.

This clonotype was counted at least ten times. This chain links TRBV11-2 with TRBJ1-1; no clear D gene. Trimming removed 5 bases from V and 0 bases from J, with 7 bases in between. The CDR3 contains 13 residues. CDR1 and CDR2 (germline): SGHAT, FQNNGV. The CDR3 spells CASSQGVNTEAFF. The CDR3 DNA is TGTGCCAGCAGCCAAGGAGTGAACACTGAAGCTTTCTTT.

The rearrangement joins TRBV7-2 to TRBJ1-1; D gene ambiguous. Per the germline V gene, CDR1 is SGHTA and CDR2 is FQGNSA. Trimming pared 5 bases from V and 7 bases from J, leaving 11 bases between. The length of the CDR3 is 12 residues. CDR3 sequence (DNA): TGTGCCAGCAGCCCCTCCGGGATTGAAGCTTTCTTT. Encoded protein: CASSPSGIEAFF.

J is TRBJ1-1 and V is TRBV24-1; D possibly corresponds to TRBD1 (5 bases). The CDR3 length is 12 residues. Germline V lookup: CDR1 KGHDR, CDR2 SFDVKD. V was shortened by 4 bases and J by 11 bases, with 13 bases between the two germline ends. The CDR3 protein is CATSDPGRAAFF. CDR3 in DNA: TGTGCCACCAGTGACCCAGGCAGGGCGGCTTTCTTT.

This clonotype was counted at least ten times. CDR3 residues: CASSPLDILVYNEQFF. The CDR3 coding sequence is TGCGCCAGCAGCCCACTGGACATTCTGGTCTACAATGAGCAGTTCTTC. The chain combines TRBV4-1 with TRBJ2-1; D is possibly TRBD1 (5 bases). Germline CDR1 reads MGHRA; CDR2 reads YSYEKL. The CDR3 is 16 residues long. Trimming shortened V by 4 bases and J by 3 bases, and 16 bases separated the two germline ends.

A few counts support this clonotype. The chain recombines TRBV5-1 with TRBJ2-7, with TRBD2 matching 8 bases. Germline V CDR1 and CDR2: SGHRS, YFSETQ. The CDR3 is 21 residues long. The V segment lost 0 bases and the J segment 7 bases; nucleotides outside the gene matches: 27. The DNA for the CDR3 is TGCGCCAGCAGCTTGGACACGGGGGGGCCTTTAATACCACACGGCCTCTCAGAGCAGTACTTC. Its translation is CASSLDTGGPLIPHGLSEQYF.

This clonotype was counted a few times. This CDR3 reads CASKDRGSEDYTF. The DNA of the CDR3 is TGTGCCAGCAAGGACAGGGGAAGCGAGGACTACACCTTC. The genes are TRBV6-4 and TRBJ1-2, with 9 bases identical to TRBD1. Germline V CDR1 and CDR2: MRHNA, SNTAGT. The CDR3 length is 13 residues. V was pared by 7 bases and J by 10 bases, with 10 bases of the junction left unmatched.

This clonotype was observed a handful of times. The rearrangement joins TRBV20-1 to TRBJ2-4; 14 nucleotides match TRBD2. CDR1 DFQATT and CDR2 SNEGSKA come from the germline V gene (reference sequence). V gave up 8 bases and J gave up 8 bases; unmatched junction bases: 8. The CDR3 extends over 14 amino acids. This chain's CDR3 is CSPKTSGGGDIQYF. The CDR3, as DNA: TGCAGTCCAAAGACTAGCGGGGGGGGCGACATTCAGTACTTC.

There are a few counts of this clonotype. This chain links TRBV3-1 with TRBJ1-2, with D maybe TRBD1 (5 bases). Germline lookup yields CDR1 LGHDT and CDR2 YNNKEL (reference sequence). The V end was cut by 6 bases, the J end by 3 bases, with 14 bases between. The CDR3 is 14 amino acids. The CDR3: CASSFGRDYYGYTF. The DNA for the CDR3 is TGTGCCAGCAGTTTCGGCCGGGACTACTATGGCTACACCTTC.

This clonotype was counted many times. The rearrangement uses TRBV12-3 or TRBV12-4 and TRBJ1-1; D is possibly TRBD1 (5 bases). The CDR3 runs to 14 residues. Between the trimmed V and J ends, which lost 3 bases and 2 bases, there was a span of 10 bases. The CDR3 bases are TGTGCCAGCAGTTTTAGGGGATCAAACACTGAAGCTTTCTTT. This sequence encodes CASSFRGSNTEAFF.